These 22 T cell receptor beta chains share one sample of origin, sequenced in a study of cytomegalovirus exposure and HLA in healthy donors. Use of 60 Vbeta and 13 Jbeta primers characterized the PCR. The table came from immunoSEQ multiplex PCR; TCRdb's copy has only in-frame clones and leaves some out. The sample lists about 150,000 clones, 80% occurring once. The specimen sequenced was PBMCs. Receptors were obtained from a middle-aged woman in good health and CMV-seronegative.

V and J are TRBV5-8 and TRBJ1-4, with D possibly matching TRBD1 (5 bases). Germline CDR1 SGHTS, CDR2 YDEGEE. Trimming left V 4 bases short and J 5 bases short, with 15 bases between. CDR3 size: 15 residues. Here the CDR3 DNA reads TGTGCCAGCAGCCCCCGGGACGGGAGGAATGAAAAACTGTTTTTT. Protein product: CASSPRDGRNEKLFF. The full variable domain, completed using reference TRBV5-8 and TRBJ1-4, is EAGVTQSPTHLIKTRGQQATLRCSPISGHTSVYWYQQALGLGLQFLLWYDEGEERNRGNFPPRFSGRQFPNYSSELNVNALELEDSALYLCASSPRDGRNEKLFFGSGTQLSVL.

This clone was counted a few times. The chain links TRBV7-9 to TRBJ2-7; D gene ambiguous. V lost 5 bases, J lost 3 bases, and 11 bases lay in between. CDR3 size: 13 residues. The germline V gene encodes CDR1 SEHNR and CDR2 FQNEAQ (reference sequence). The CDR3 nucleotides read TGTGCCAGCAGCGGCGGCTCATACTACGAGCAGTACTTC. It translates to CASSGGSYYEQYF.

V is TRBV27 and J is TRBJ2-5, with unresolved D. CDR1 and CDR2 from the germline V gene are MNHEY and SMNVEV (reference sequence). The CDR3 extends over 16 amino acids. The V end lost 5 bases, the J end lost 7 bases, and 23 bases lay between the germline ends. This chain's CDR3 is CASSRIPSVALGTQYF. CDR3 DNA: TGTGCCAGCAGTCGAATCCCTAGTGTCGCCTTAGGGACCCAGTACTTC.

The chain recombines TRBV4-2 with TRBJ2-3; D not certain. Deletions cut 4 bases from V and 5 bases from J, with 13 bases between. This CDR3 is built from 14 residues. The germline CDR1 and CDR2 sequences are LGHNA and YNFKEQ. DNA of the CDR3: TGTGCCAGCAGCCGAGACGCAACGGGAGATACGCAGTATTTT. It translates to CASSRDATGDTQYF.

This chain uses TRBV7-3 with TRBJ2-3; TRBD2 matches at 9 bases. Germline V gene lookup returns CDR1 SGHTA and CDR2 FQGTGA. V gave up 3 bases and J gave up 1 base; unmatched junction bases: 5. The CDR3 runs to 16 residues. CDR3 region: CASSFGQRGGTDTQYF. CDR3 DNA sequence: TGTGCCAGCAGCTTTGGTCAGCGGGGGGGCACAGATACGCAGTATTTT.

In nucleotides, the CDR3 is TGTGCCTGGAGTGTAATAACAGGGGCTGAAGCTTTCTTT. Protein sequence: CAWSVITGAEAFF. The chain uses TRBV30 and TRBJ1-1; 7 bases match TRBD1. From germline, CDR1 is GTSNPN and CDR2 SVGIG (reference sequence). V shed 0 bases and J 6 bases; nucleotides not matched to a gene: 4. CDR3 length: 13 amino acids.

V and J are TRBV7-6 and TRBJ1-5; perhaps TRBD1 as D (5 bases). Germline-derived CDR1 and CDR2 are SGHVS and FNYEAQ. The ends were cut back, 0 bases at V and 4 bases at J, with 7 bases in the middle. The CDR3 is made up of 14 amino acids. CDR3 sequence (DNA): TGTGCCAGCAGCTTAGCAGGGGAAAATCAGCCCCAGCATTTT. This encodes CASSLAGENQPQHF. The complete variable domain, with remaining parts taken from reference TRBV7-6 and TRBJ1-5, reads GAGVSQSPRYKVTKRGQDVALRCDPISGHVSLYWYRQALGQGPEFLTYFNYEAQQDKSGLPNDRFSAERPEGSISTLTIQRTEQRDSAMYRCASSLAGENQPQHFGDGTRLSIL.

The CDR3 DNA reads as TGCGCCAGCAGCTCACAAGAGACCCAGTACTTC. Residues: CASSSQETQYF. This rearrangement joins TRBV5-1 to TRBJ2-5, with no clear D. Germline lookup yields CDR1 SGHRS and CDR2 YFSETQ. The CDR3 covers 11 residues. V was cut by 3 bases and J by 2 bases, with 2 bases left in between.

Concerning this clone: A junction boundary mismatches the germline segment, possibly from a read error. This rearrangement joins TRBV10-3 to TRBJ1-2; TRBD1 is a possible D gene (5 bases). The CDR3 has 14 residues. Germline loops: CDR1 ENHRY, CDR2 SYGVKD. For the CDR3, the DNA is TGTGCCGTCAGTTCGACAGAGCTTAACTATGGCTACACCTTC. Translating gives CAVSSTELNYGYTF.

CDR3 sequence reads: CTSDREGETQYF. In nucleotides, the CDR3 is TGTACTTCCGACAGGGAAGGGGAGACCCAGTACTTC. The chain joins TRBV7-9 to TRBJ2-5, with 7 bases lining up with TRBD1. This CDR3 is 12 amino acids long. CDR1 SEHNR and CDR2 FQNEAQ come from the germline V gene (reference sequence).

The CDR3 coding sequence is TGTGCCAGCAGTTACTCGGGGCAGGGGGCGGGCTACACCTTC. It codes for CASSYSGQGAGYTF. The chain is built from TRBV6-6 and TRBJ1-2; 8 bases align to TRBD1. The CDR3 consists of 14 residues. CDR1 is MNHNY and CDR2 is SVGAGI in the germline V gene (reference sequence). The ends lost 0 bases at V and 8 bases at J; junction bases unmatched: 5.

The rearrangement links TRBV27 to TRBJ1-1; D unresolved. Germline V lookup: CDR1 MNHEY, CDR2 SMNVEV (reference sequence). Trimming shortened V by 5 bases and J by 4 bases, and 23 bases separated the two germline ends. The CDR3 contains 17 residues. Here the CDR3 DNA reads TGTGCCAGCAGTCCCCTCCCCGATTCAGGATACCGCACTGAAGCTTTCTTT. Translating gives CASSPLPDSGYRTEAFF.

The genes are TRBV7-2 and TRBJ2-1; tentatively, D is TRBD1 (5 bases). The length of the CDR3 is 13 residues. CDR1 and CDR2 from the germline V gene are SGHTA and FQGNSA. The germline V and J ends were trimmed by 5 bases and 6 bases, with 11 bases remaining between them. In DNA form, the CDR3 reads TGTGCCAGCAGCCAAGGCAGGGTCAATGAGCAGTTCTTC. Amino acids: CASSQGRVNEQFF.

The chain couples TRBV6-5 to TRBJ1-5, with D maybe TRBD1 (6 bases). This CDR3 spans 15 amino acids. Trimming took 7 bases from V and 1 from J, leaving 14 bases between them. The germline gives CDR1 MNHEY, CDR2 SVGAGI. CDR3 in amino acids: CASKRFRGSNQPQHF. Written as DNA, the CDR3 is TGTGCCAGCAAACGATTCAGGGGCAGCAATCAGCCCCAGCATTTT.

The chain combines TRBV7-6 with TRBJ2-7, with D possibly being TRBD2 (6 bases). The CDR3 has 16 residues. Germline V lookup: CDR1 SGHVS, CDR2 FNYEAQ. Deletions cut 0 bases from V and 1 base from J, with 13 bases between. This CDR3 is CASSLAFAGGSYEQYF. CDR3 DNA: TGTGCCAGCAGCTTAGCGTTTGCTGGGGGGTCCTACGAGCAGTACTTC.

This rearrangement joins TRBV11-2 to TRBJ1-6; a weak D match, TRBD1 (6 bases). The CDR3 totals 14 residues. Trimming took off 3 bases at V and 5 bases at J, with 8 bases between the two ends. In germline, CDR1 is SGHAT, CDR2 FQNNGV. CDR3 residues: CASSFSGDNSPLHF. The CDR3 region has the DNA TGTGCCAGCAGCTTTTCAGGGGATAATTCACCCCTCCACTTT.

The CDR3: CASSFTSGRNNEQFF. CDR3 DNA sequence: TGTGCCAGCAGCTTTACTAGCGGCAGGAACAATGAGCAGTTCTTC. The gene calls are TRBV11-3 and TRBJ2-1; 8 bases align to TRBD2. J gave up 5 bases and V 3 bases, and 6 bases lay outside the gene matches. This CDR3 is 15 amino acids long. CDR1 is SGHNT and CDR2 is YENEEA in the germline V gene. The variable domain in full, with the rest retrieved from reference TRBV11-3 and TRBJ2-1, is EAGVVQSPRYKIIEKKQPVAFWCNPISGHNTLYWYLQNLGQGPELLIRYENEEAVDDSQLPKDRFSAERLKGVDSTLKIQPAELGDSAVYLCASSFTSGRNNEQFFGPGTRLTVL.

This chain uses TRBV7-7 with TRBJ2-1; 8 bases fit TRBD2. V lost 3 bases to trimming and J lost 1 base; unmatched junction nucleotides: 5. From germline, CDR1 is SSHAT and CDR2 FNYEAQ (reference sequence). This CDR3 has 16 amino acids. The CDR3 here is CASSLSGGASYNEQFF. DNA for the CDR3: TGTGCCAGCAGCTTGTCCGGGGGGGCTTCCTACAATGAGCAGTTCTTC.

This clone was observed a few times. The V and J genes are TRBV5-1 and TRBJ2-7, with TRBD2 matching over 11 bases. Germline V gene data show CDR1 as SGHRS and CDR2 as YFSETQ. V was clipped by 1 base and J by 4 bases; unmatched bases: 16. The CDR3 extends over 19 amino acids. CDR3 DNA: TGCGCCAGCAGCTTGAGTTACGGGGGAATGACTAGCGGGAAATACGAGCAGTACTTC. It yields the protein CASSLSYGGMTSGKYEQYF.

This clone was seen a single time. V gene TRBV21-1 combines with J gene TRBJ2-1; TRBD2 is the table's D call and was not checked against the DNA. TRBV21-1 is labeled a pseudogene. The CDR3 runs 14 residues. Here the CDR3 DNA reads TGTGCCAGCAGGCGGCATAACTCCTACAATGAGCAGTTCTTC. This translates into CASRRHNSYNEQFF.

The V and J genes are TRBV5-6 and TRBJ2-5; the match to TRBD1 covers 8 bases. Per the germline V gene, CDR1 is SGHDT and CDR2 is YYEEEE. The ends lost 3 bases at V and 3 bases at J; junction bases unmatched: 7. This CDR3 contains 15 residues. This CDR3 is CASSWGEGQEETQYF. The CDR3 coding sequence is TGTGCCAGCAGCTGGGGCGAGGGACAGGAAGAGACCCAGTACTTC.

The chain links TRBV6-1 to TRBJ2-5, with 7 bases that match TRBD1. The trim removed 10 bases at V and 1 base at J, leaving 6 bases unmatched. Germline CDR1 reads MNHNS; CDR2 reads SASEGT. CDR3 length: 13 amino acids. In nucleotides, the CDR3 is TGTGCCATCTCCGGGACAGCCCAAGAGACCCAGTACTTC. It specifies CAISGTAQETQYF.